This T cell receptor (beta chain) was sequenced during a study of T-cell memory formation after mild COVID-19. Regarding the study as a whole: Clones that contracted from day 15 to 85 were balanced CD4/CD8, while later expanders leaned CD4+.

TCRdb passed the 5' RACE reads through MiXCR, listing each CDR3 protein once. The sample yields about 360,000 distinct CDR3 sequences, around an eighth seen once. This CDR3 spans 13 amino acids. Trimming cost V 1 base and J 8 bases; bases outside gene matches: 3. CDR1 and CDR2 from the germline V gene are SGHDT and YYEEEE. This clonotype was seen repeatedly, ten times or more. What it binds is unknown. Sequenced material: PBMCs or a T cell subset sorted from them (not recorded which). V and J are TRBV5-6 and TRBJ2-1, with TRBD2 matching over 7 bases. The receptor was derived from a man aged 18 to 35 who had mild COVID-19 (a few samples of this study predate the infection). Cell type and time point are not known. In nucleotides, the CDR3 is TGTGCCAGCAGCTTGATACGGGGGGATGAGCAGTTCTTC. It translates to CASSLIRGDEQFF. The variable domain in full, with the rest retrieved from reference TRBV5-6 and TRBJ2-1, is DAGVTQSPTHLIKTRGQQVTLRCSPKSGHDTVSWYQQALGQGPQFIFQYYEEEERQRGNFPDRFSGHQFPNYSSELNVNALLLGDSALYLCASSLIRGDEQFFGPGTRLTVL.